Listed here are 25 T cell receptor beta chains from one sample, sequenced in a study of T cells in Graves' hyperthyroidism and ophthalmopathy. Researchers amplified the TCR beta CDR3 regions from RNA transcripts. HTBI primers were employed in a first-round RT-PCR of the TCR CDR3. TCRdb redid the calling of the multiplex PCR reads with MiXCR, one entry per CDR3 protein. The table shows about 620,000 distinct CDR3 sequences, with under 20% occurring only once. Material: blood. All receptors derive from a woman in her 30s with Graves' hyperthyroidism.

This clonotype was seen a few times. V and J are TRBV4-1 and TRBJ2-7; D not resolved. Between the trimmed V and J ends, which lost 0 bases and 0 bases, there was a span of 12 bases. The V gene's germline CDR1 is MGHRA and CDR2 YSYEKL. The CDR3 is 16 amino acids. The CDR3 DNA follows: TGCGCCAGCAGCCAAGATTCCACGGAGAGCTCCTACGAGCAGTACTTC. Amino acid sequence: CASSQDSTESSYEQYF.

The chain carries TRBV6-2 or TRBV6-3 and TRBJ2-1; tentatively, D is TRBD2 (7 bases). The germline V and J ends were trimmed by 2 bases and 9 bases, with 17 bases remaining between them. The CDR3 runs to 15 residues. Germline CDR1 reads MNHEY; CDR2 reads SVGEGT. DNA of the CDR3: TGTGCCAGCAGTTACGGGTCGGGGGGCTTTAGTGAGCAGTTCTTC. Encoded protein: CASSYGSGGFSEQFF.

This clonotype was picked up a small number of times. The gene calls are TRBV28 and TRBJ1-2; D not certain. The CDR3 has 14 amino acids. With 4 bases removed from V and 0 bases from J, the gap between germline ends came to 9 bases. Germline assignment: CDR1 MDHEN and CDR2 SYDVKM. The chain's CDR3 is CASSSPQSNYGYTF. The CDR3 nucleotides are TGTGCCAGCAGTTCCCCACAGTCTAACTATGGCTACACCTTC.

This clonotype was seen only a few times. CDR3 sequence (DNA): TGCAGTGCTAGTCGGGCTCGCGAGCAGTTCTTC. Protein: CSASRAREQFF. The chain recombines TRBV20-1 with TRBJ2-1; D is unclear. CDR3 length: 11 amino acids. Germline loops: CDR1 DFQATT, CDR2 SNEGSKA (reference sequence). The V end was cut by 3 bases, the J end by 10 bases, with 10 bases between.

Concerning this clonotype itself: Compared with germline, one end of the junction differs, possibly owing to a read error. This chain connects TRBV11-2 to TRBJ1-1, with no clear D. Germline values: CDR1 SGHAT, CDR2 FQNNGV. CDR3 length: 13 amino acids. The CDR3 here is CAGSLEGYTEAFF. CDR3 DNA: TGTGCCGGCAGCTTAGAAGGGTACACTGAAGCTTTCTTT.

Many counts were recorded for this clonotype. V and J are TRBV12-3 or TRBV12-4 and TRBJ1-5, with 7 bases aligning to TRBD1. J was trimmed by 5 bases and V by 6 bases; bases with no gene match: 16. There are 17 residues in the CDR3. The CDR3 DNA sequence: TGTGCCAGCAGCGATAATCCCGACAGGGTAGAGGATCAGCCCCAGCATTTT. Its protein product is CASSDNPDRVEDQPQHF.

This clonotype was counted many times. The rearrangement joins TRBV5-1 to TRBJ1-1; 7 bases match TRBD1. The CDR3 length is 14 residues. V dropped 0 bases and J dropped 6; count of bases not matched to a gene: 5. CDR1 and CDR2 from the germline V gene are SGHRS and YFSETQ. The CDR3 region has the DNA TGCGCCAGCAGCTTGGCCATCGGGACAGCTGAAGCTTTCTTT. This translates into CASSLAIGTAEAFF.

This sequence joins TRBV12-3 or TRBV12-4 and TRBJ2-4; D not certain. This CDR3 has 13 amino acids. V gave up 3 bases and J gave up 3 bases, with 6 bases separating them. As DNA, the CDR3 is TGTGCCAGCAGTTTGGGCAGCAAAAACATTCAGTACTTC. Its translation is CASSLGSKNIQYF.

The sample holds a few counts of this clonotype. Compared with germline, one end of the junction differs, possibly owing to a read error. The rearrangement joins TRBV20-1 to TRBJ2-6, with D possibly matching TRBD2 (6 bases). This CDR3 region has 18 residues. The V gene's germline CDR1 is DFQATT and CDR2 SNEGSKA (reference sequence). The CDR3 sequence is CSARLAGRGWEGVNVLTF. The CDR3 DNA follows: TGCAGTGCTAGACTGGCGGGAAGAGGGTGGGAAGGGGTCAACGTCCTGACTTTC.

The table lists this clonotype with many counts. The chain carries TRBV18 and TRBJ2-3; D is perhaps TRBD2 (5 bases). V lost 4 bases and J lost 3, with 14 bases in between. The germline gives CDR1 KGHSH, CDR2 LQKENI. The CDR3 extends over 15 amino acids. CDR3 in DNA: TGTGCCAGCTCACGAGTGGGAGATTCAACAGATACGCAGTATTTT. Its translation: CASSRVGDSTDTQYF.

This chain connects TRBV20-1 to TRBJ2-1, with 7 bases matching TRBD2. The germline V gene has CDR1 DFQATT and CDR2 SNEGSKA (reference sequence). This CDR3 comprises 15 residues. Trimming removed 5 bases from V and 3 bases from J; junction bases left unmatched: 10. In nucleotides, the CDR3 is TGCAGTGCTGGATTGGGCGGGGGTTTCTACAATGAGCAGTTCTTC. Translating gives CSAGLGGGFYNEQFF.

This clonotype was detected many times. The V and J genes are TRBV3-1 and TRBJ2-1, with 10 positions matching TRBD2. V trimming: 7 bases; J trimming: 6 bases; junction bases outside the gene matches: 6. Per germline, CDR1 LGHDT and CDR2 YNNKEL (reference sequence). The CDR3 is 14 residues long. In DNA, the CDR3 is TGTGCCAGCAACCTAGCGGGAGAGGGCAATGAGCAGTTCTTC. Protein: CASNLAGEGNEQFF.

This clonotype was seen a few times. This rearrangement joins TRBV28 to TRBJ2-5; TRBD1 matches at 8 bases. J lost 2 bases, V lost 5 bases, and 10 bases had no gene match. CDR1 and CDR2 (germline): MDHEN, SYDVKM. The CDR3 consists of 16 residues. The CDR3 loop reads CASSPHPQGAQETQYF. CDR3 DNA: TGTGCCAGCAGTCCCCACCCTCAGGGGGCTCAAGAGACCCAGTACTTC.

This clonotype was observed a few times. V gene TRBV18 combines with J gene TRBJ1-5, with D possibly matching TRBD1 (5 bases). CDR3 length: 15 residues. V was trimmed by 1 base and J by 7 bases, leaving 14 bases between them. The germline V gene encodes CDR1 KGHSH and CDR2 LQKENI. The CDR3 nucleotides read TGTGCCAGCTCACCACGGGGAGGGGCTTGGCAGCCCCAGCATTTT. It codes for CASSPRGGAWQPQHF.

The rearrangement links TRBV5-1 to TRBJ2-5; 9 nucleotides match TRBD2. This CDR3 spans 16 amino acids. Per the germline V gene, CDR1 is SGHRS and CDR2 is YFSETQ. After removal of 4 bases from V and 1 base from J, the junction contained 8 bases not matched to a gene. The CDR3 bases are TGCGCCAGCAGCCTTTCCGCGGGAGGGCCCCAAGAGACCCAGTACTTC. Its translation: CASSLSAGGPQETQYF.

The chain uses TRBV13 and TRBJ2-1, with 7 positions matching TRBD1. Germline CDR1 and CDR2: PRHDT and FYEKMQ (reference sequence). The CDR3 consists of 13 residues. V trimming: 5 bases; J trimming: 6 bases; junction bases outside the gene matches: 4. CDR3 in DNA: TGTGCCAGCAGCGAGGGACAGCCCAATGAGCAGTTCTTC. It translates to CASSEGQPNEQFF.

This clonotype has at least ten counts. The chain couples TRBV28 to TRBJ2-1; possibly TRBD1 or TRBD2 for D (5 bases each). CDR3 length equals 17 residues. Trimming removed 5 bases from V and 3 bases from J, with 20 bases in between. Germline CDR1 reads MDHEN; CDR2 reads SYDVKM. CDR3: CASSPEPGRALYNEQFF. CDR3 DNA: TGTGCCAGCAGTCCGGAACCGGGACGAGCCCTCTACAATGAGCAGTTCTTC.

The rearrangement joins TRBV28 to TRBJ2-1; 8 positions match TRBD2. There are 14 residues in the CDR3. The ends lost 7 bases at V and 0 bases at J; junction bases unmatched: 2. The germline V gene encodes CDR1 MDHEN and CDR2 SYDVKM. CDR3 nucleotide sequence: TGTGCCAGCATGACTAGCGACTCCTACAATGAGCAGTTCTTC. This translates into CASMTSDSYNEQFF.

This clonotype was seen a handful of times. The chain uses TRBV5-5 and TRBJ2-3; D unclear. Per the germline V gene, CDR1 is SGHKS and CDR2 is YYEKEE (reference sequence). The CDR3 sequence is 15 residues long. Trimming shortened V by 4 bases and J by 1 base, and 13 bases separated the two germline ends. CDR3 in DNA: TGTGCCAGCAGCCTCTCCGGGCCCCGCACAGATACGCAGTATTTT. Amino acid sequence: CASSLSGPRTDTQYF.

This clonotype was seen ten or more times. The chain recombines TRBV30 with TRBJ2-7, with 13 bases matching TRBD2. Germline V gene sequence: CDR1 GTSNPN, CDR2 SVGIG (reference sequence). The V gene end was trimmed by 3 bases and the J gene end by 3 bases; junction bases not matched to a gene: 2. This CDR3 contains 14 residues. The CDR3 loop reads CAWSGLAGVYEQYF. CDR3 in DNA: TGTGCCTGGAGCGGACTAGCGGGGGTCTACGAGCAGTACTTC.

The gene calls are TRBV9 and TRBJ2-7, with 9 nucleotides matching TRBD1. Trimming at V came to 2 bases and at J to 4 bases, leaving 7 bases not matched to a gene. This CDR3 region has 15 residues. Germline V gene sequence: CDR1 SGDLS, CDR2 YYNGEE. The CDR3 sequence is CASSVQPGQGYEQYF. CDR3 sequence (DNA): TGTGCCAGCAGCGTTCAGCCGGGACAGGGATACGAGCAGTACTTC.

The rearrangement joins TRBV7-2 to TRBJ1-6, with a weak D call TRBD1 (6 bases). Trimming took off 1 base at V and 8 bases at J, with 12 bases between the two ends. This CDR3 spans 15 amino acids. The germline CDR1 and CDR2 sequences are SGHTA and FQGNSA. CDR3 loop: CASSLGQGSHSPLHF. CDR3 bases: TGTGCCAGCAGCTTAGGTCAGGGGTCGCATTCACCCCTCCACTTT.

This clonotype occurred many times. In DNA form, the CDR3 reads TGTGCCAGCAGCTTTCACCAACCGGGACTAGCGGACTACGAGCAGTACTTC. Its translation is CASSFHQPGLADYEQYF. The gene calls are TRBV5-5 and TRBJ2-7; 11 nucleotides line up with TRBD2. Germline trimming cut 2 bases from V and 3 bases from J; bases unmatched to any gene: 10. Germline V gene data show CDR1 as SGHKS and CDR2 as YYEKEE (reference sequence). This CDR3 is built from 17 residues.

The chain combines TRBV20-1 with TRBJ2-7; D is unclear. Per germline, CDR1 DFQATT and CDR2 SNEGSKA (reference sequence). The CDR3 consists of 15 residues. V lost 0 bases and J lost 1, with 13 bases in between. CDR3 nucleotides: TGCAGTGCTAGAGATCACACATTTAGTTCCTACGAGCAGTACTTC. This gives the protein CSARDHTFSSYEQYF.

The V gene is TRBV29-1, the J gene TRBJ1-2; D ambiguous. CDR1 is SQVTM and CDR2 is ANQGSEA in the germline V gene. The CDR3 is 11 amino acids. Trimming left V 4 bases short and J 6 bases short, with 9 bases between. CDR3 coding DNA: TGCAGCGTTGCAGTTGTTGATGGCTACACCTTC. Translating it yields CSVAVVDGYTF.